This T cell receptor (beta chain) was observed in a study of cytomegalovirus exposure and HLA in healthy donors. The CDR3 has 15 residues. Trimming shortened V by 4 bases and J by 3 bases, and 15 bases separated the two germline ends. Germline loops: CDR1 SGHTA, CDR2 FQGTGA. Primers for the PCR totalled 60 Vbeta and 13 Jbeta. Method: immunoSEQ multiplex PCR; TCRdb's copy keeps in-frame clones and lacks some. The sample has tens of thousands of clones, approximately 7.1% seen once. This chain links TRBV7-3 with TRBJ2-5; tentative D call: TRBD2 (5 bases). This sequence originates from a man aged 45-65 years in good health and CMV-seronegative. Sequenced sample: PBMCs. CDR3 sequence: CASSSRGGSEETQYF. The CDR3 bases are TGTGCCAGCAGCTCTCGGGGTGGTAGCGAAGAGACCCAGTACTTC.